The 13 T cell receptor beta chains in this list originate from one sample, sequenced in a study of blood T cells in healthy people across ages. The authors ran a second PCR of 7 to 11 cycles using a sample-barcoded 5' primer and a J-beta primer mix. TCRdb itself ran the 5' RACE reads through MiXCR, one entry per CDR3 protein. The table lists approximately 900,000 distinct CDR3 sequences, about 28% of them singletons. Separately, the same data were catalogued under a study of T cells of mothers and their children.

Sequencing was done on a sample of blood. Source of these receptors: a woman between 40 and 50 years old in good health.

The chain uses TRBV12-3 or TRBV12-4 and TRBJ1-2; D remains ambiguous. The CDR3 has 14 amino acids. V was trimmed by 7 bases and J by 6 bases, leaving 18 bases between them. The CDR3 here is CASIRRERVDGYTF. CDR3 DNA sequence: TGTGCCAGCATCAGGAGGGAGCGTGTGGATGGCTACACCTTC.

For this clonotype: It may be a read error: a sequence one base away is much more abundant. The chain is built from TRBV27 and TRBJ2-4; D possibly corresponds to TRBD2 (6 bases). The assigned J gene may be wrong: the sequence end matches TRBJ2-7 better. The CDR3 covers 12 residues. Germline CDR1 reads MNHEY; CDR2 reads SMNVEV (reference sequence). CDR3 nucleotide sequence: TGTGCCAGCAGGGCGGGGCGGAACGAGCAGTACTTC. The encoded protein is CASRAGRNEQYF.

The J gene is TRBJ2-5, the V gene TRBV29-1, with D possibly matching TRBD2 (5 bases). V was shortened by 4 bases and J by 4 bases, with 13 bases between the two germline ends. Germline CDR1 reads SQVTM; CDR2 reads ANQGSEA. CDR3 size: 13 residues. The CDR3 DNA reads TGCAGCGTTGTAAGGGTTCGGGGAGAGACCCAGTACTTC. Its protein is CSVVRVRGETQYF.

Concerning this clonotype: A junction end diverges from the germline sequence, so it may reflect a read error. The chain uses TRBV12-3 or TRBV12-4 and TRBJ2-5; the match to TRBD2 covers 9 bases. This CDR3 is built from 16 residues. In DNA form, the CDR3 reads TGTGCCAGCGTCGGTCACTTGGCGGGGGGGAAAGAGGCCCAGTACTTC. The encoded protein is CASVGHLAGGKEAQYF.

This clonotype was found a few times. Sequence at one end of the junction differs from germline and may be a read error. This chain connects TRBV7-9 to TRBJ1-4; perhaps TRBD1 as D (6 bases). Per germline, CDR1 SEHNR and CDR2 FQNEAQ (reference sequence). The CDR3 spans 15 residues. CDR3: CTSSDYRQASEKLFF. The CDR3 bases are TGTACCAGCAGCGATTACAGACAGGCTAGTGAAAAACTGTTTTTT. Drawing the rest from reference TRBV7-9 and TRBJ1-4, the complete variable domain is DTGVSQNPRHKITKRGQNVTFRCDPISEHNRLYWYRQTLGQGPEFLTYFQNEAQLEKSRLLSDRFSAERPKGSFSTLEIQRTEQGDSAMYLCTSSDYRQASEKLFFGSGTQLSVL.

The chain recombines TRBV7-2 with TRBJ2-1, with TRBD2 matching over 9 bases. Germline V CDR1 and CDR2: SGHTA, FQGNSA. The V segment lost 5 bases and the J segment 8 bases; nucleotides outside the gene matches: 4. The CDR3 length is 13 residues. CDR3 DNA: TGTGCCAGCAGCCCAGCGGGGGGAGATGAGCAGTTCTTC. Translated, it gives CASSPAGGDEQFF.

This clonotype was picked up a small number of times. An end of the junction differs from the germline gene, which may be a read error. The chain recombines TRBV27 with TRBJ2-7; TRBD2 matches 8 bases. Germline CDR1 is MNHEY and CDR2 is SMNVEV (reference sequence). The CDR3 totals 14 residues. The CDR3 coding sequence is TGTGCCAGCAGTCGGGCGGGGGGCAAATACGGGCAGTACTTC. This codes for CASSRAGGKYGQYF.

This rearrangement joins TRBV12-3 or TRBV12-4 to TRBJ2-1, with D perhaps TRBD2 (6 bases). The CDR3 loop spans 16 amino acids. Trimming took off 0 bases at V and 10 bases at J, with 19 bases between the two ends. Here the CDR3 reads CASSLALWGEPYEQFF. The CDR3 coding sequence is TGTGCCAGCAGTTTAGCCCTTTGGGGGGAGCCCTACGAGCAGTTCTTC.

The chain joins TRBV28 to TRBJ2-1; 12 nucleotides line up with TRBD2. The J segment lost 6 bases and the V segment lost 7 bases, leaving 7 bases of the junction unmatched. CDR3 size: 15 residues. The V gene's germline CDR1 is MDHEN and CDR2 SYDVKM. DNA of the CDR3: TGTGCCAGCAACTCACTAGCGGGGGGCCTCAATGAGCAGTTCTTC. It specifies CASNSLAGGLNEQFF.

This clonotype was counted ten times or more. J is TRBJ1-2 and V is TRBV6-6; D possibly corresponds to TRBD1 (6 bases). Germline CDR1 MNHNY, CDR2 SVGAGI (reference sequence). The CDR3 is 13 amino acids. Trimming stripped 10 bases from V and 2 bases from J, with 14 bases between. The chain's CDR3 is CATWEGGNYGYTF. CDR3 DNA: TGTGCCACCTGGGAGGGGGGGAACTATGGCTACACCTTC.

The genes are TRBV9 and TRBJ1-2, with TRBD1 identical over 7 bases. The germline CDR1 and CDR2 sequences are SGDLS and YYNGEE. The CDR3 runs 16 residues. V trimming: 3 bases; J trimming: 4 bases; junction bases outside the gene matches: 12. The DNA of the CDR3 is TGTGCCAGCAGCGAGAGGACAGGACCTAGTTTCTATGGCTACACCTTC. Protein: CASSERTGPSFYGYTF.

The chain joins TRBV7-8 to TRBJ2-7; 9 nucleotides align to TRBD1. The CDR3 has 16 residues. The V and J ends lost 6 bases and 3 bases, in that order; junction bases with no gene match: 12. The germline CDR1 and CDR2 sequences are SGHVS and FQNEAQ. The CDR3 DNA reads as TGTGCCAGCAGGTTCTCGACCGGGACAGGGTTCTACGAGCAGTACTTC. Translation: CASRFSTGTGFYEQYF.

The genes are TRBV2 and TRBJ2-5; 10 bases align to TRBD1. Germline loops: CDR1 SNHLY, CDR2 FYNNEI. The CDR3 runs 19 residues. J was trimmed by 0 bases and V by 4 bases; bases with no gene match: 14. CDR3 amino acids: CASSGPGQGPGEDQETQYF. The CDR3, as DNA: TGTGCCAGCAGTGGACCGGGACAGGGGCCCGGAGAGGACCAAGAGACCCAGTACTTC. Using reference TRBV2 and TRBJ2-5 for the parts outside the CDR3, the full variable domain is EPEVTQTPSHQVTQMGQEVILRCVPISNHLYFYWYRQILGQKVEFLVSFYNNEISEKSEIFDDQFSVERPDGSNFTLKIRSTKLEDSAMYFCASSGPGQGPGEDQETQYFGPGTRLLVL.